These T cell receptor beta chains were read from a single sample in a study of blood T cell repertoires in COVID-19. The method was immunoSEQ multiplex PCR; TCRdb's version includes in-frame clones alone and lacks a portion of them. Among fewer than 400,000 clones listed, roughly 86% were seen once. The sequencing sample was made of PBMCs or T cells enriched from blood (not recorded which). Every receptor here comes from a young woman who had recovered from COVID-19. Both conserved end residues are part of each CDR3.

J gene | V gene | CDR3 protein
TRBJ2-3 | TRBV19 | CASSNPWRGSRGDTQYF
TRBJ1-6 | TRBV13 | CASSLGSNSPLHF
TRBJ1-5 | TRBV18 | CASSGTRDQPQHF
TRBJ2-1 | TRBV19 | CASSFGSSSYNEQFF
TRBJ1-2 | TRBV2 | CASTPGTGYYGYTF
TRBJ2-5 | TRBV3-1/TRBV3-2 | CASSPLRDTQETQYF
TRBJ1-1 | TRBV2 | CASSPNTEAFF
TRBJ2-2 | TRBV24-1 | CATSDLGRGDTGELFF
TRBJ1-1 | TRBV10-3 | CAISGGQGFTEAFF
TRBJ2-2 | TRBV3-1/TRBV3-2 | CASSFRDRGTGELFF
TRBJ1-2 | TRBV7-2 | CASSAQSGTAYGYTF
TRBJ2-3 | TRBV10-3 | CAIRIGLAVTDTQYF
TRBJ2-1 | TRBV10-3 | CAISDLAGGYNEQFF
TRBJ2-7 | TRBV19 | CASSMMSSGSFYEQYF